The next 29 T cell receptor beta chains were all read from a single sample in a study of T cell responses to AZD1222 COVID-19 vaccine (dated by TCRdb to the early 2020s). Library method: the immunoSEQ multiplex PCR assay. TCRdb retrieved this table from immuneACCESS and kept in-frame rearrangements only. Not all clones are present; in checked studies, unresolved V genes account for under half, and no reason is known for the remainder. This sample gives about 120,000 clones in total; approximately 90% of them show up just once. The ten largest clones take up around 1.4% of the sample. Reading the label with the study, this specimen's time point is: about 28 days (+/-7) after the second vaccine dose. The sample here was peripheral blood, taken 28 days after the second AZD1222 dose. The receptor set was obtained from an adult who received the AZD1222 COVID-19 vaccine.

Only one count was recorded for this clone. This chain uses TRBV7-9 with TRBJ2-7, with 8 bases matching TRBD1. The CDR3 sequence is 16 residues long. Germline V gene sequence: CDR1 SEHNR, CDR2 FQNEAQ (reference sequence). Trimming cost V 4 bases and J 6 bases; bases outside gene matches: 14. CDR3 DNA: TGTGCCAGCAGCTACCCCAGACAGGGGACCGGTCCCGAGCAGTACTTC. This gives the protein CASSYPRQGTGPEQYF.

The chain employs TRBV27 and TRBJ1-5, with D possibly being TRBD1 (6 bases). The CDR3 covers 17 residues. Germline V CDR1 and CDR2: MNHEY, SMNVEV (reference sequence). V was pared by 0 bases and J by 7 bases, with 19 bases between. The DNA for the CDR3 is TGTGCCAGCAGTTTATCCCGTGATTTCAGGGGTAACCAGCCCCAGCATTTT. Protein product: CASSLSRDFRGNQPQHF.

V gene TRBV5-1 combines with J gene TRBJ2-7; no definite D call. The CDR3 totals 14 residues. The germline V and J ends were trimmed by 4 bases and 1 base, with 12 bases remaining between them. The V gene's germline CDR1 is SGHRS and CDR2 YFSETQ. The CDR3 protein is CASSPEPDSYEQYF. As DNA, the CDR3 is TGCGCCAGCAGCCCCGAGCCAGATTCCTACGAGCAGTACTTC.

The gene calls are TRBV27 and TRBJ2-7, with 10 positions matching TRBD1. Germline V CDR1 and CDR2: MNHEY, SMNVEV (reference sequence). The CDR3 sequence is 14 residues long. V lost 2 bases to trimming and J lost 3 bases; unmatched junction nucleotides: 1. CDR3 in amino acids: CASSLGDRGYEQYF. CDR3 coding DNA: TGTGCCAGCAGTTTAGGGGACAGGGGCTACGAGCAGTACTTC.

This chain uses TRBV10-3 with TRBJ1-4; unclear D gene. This CDR3 region has 15 residues. Deletions cut 0 bases from V and 2 bases from J, with 7 bases between. Germline V gives CDR1 ENHRY, CDR2 SYGVKD. This CDR3 is CAISESVGTNEKLFF. The CDR3, as DNA: TGTGCCATCAGTGAGTCTGTGGGGACTAATGAAAAACTGTTTTTT.

This chain uses TRBV18 with TRBJ1-4, with TRBD1 matching 7 bases. Germline-derived CDR1 and CDR2 are KGHSH and LQKENI. V was clipped by 2 bases and J by 4 bases; unmatched bases: 4. The CDR3 is 15 residues long. The CDR3 DNA reads TGTGCCAGCTCACCAGCAGGGGGATTTAATGAAAAACTGTTTTTT. As protein: CASSPAGGFNEKLFF. The full variable domain, in which reference TRBV18 and TRBJ1-4 provide the parts outside the CDR3, is NAGVMQNPRHLVRRRGQEARLRCSPMKGHSHVYWYRQLPEEGLKFMVYLQKENIIDESGMPKERFSAEFPKEGPSILRIQQVVRGDSAAYFCASSPAGGFNEKLFFGSGTQLSVL.

The chain carries TRBV14 and TRBJ2-3; the D gene is possibly TRBD2 (7 bases). The length of the CDR3 is 15 residues. CDR1 and CDR2 from the germline V gene are SGHDN and FVKESK. The V and J ends lost 2 bases and 3 bases respectively, with 12 bases between them. DNA for the CDR3: TGTGCCAGCAGCCAAAGGGGGGGCCCGACAGATACGCAGTATTTT. Its translation: CASSQRGGPTDTQYF.

The chain joins TRBV2 to TRBJ1-2, with a weak D call TRBD1 (5 bases). The CDR3 has 14 residues. Germline CDR1 is SNHLY and CDR2 is FYNNEI. The V end was cut by 2 bases, the J end by 8 bases, with 15 bases between. The CDR3 spells CASSEQQVSLGYTF. DNA for the CDR3: TGTGCCAGCAGTGAACAACAGGTCTCCTTAGGCTACACCTTC.

V and J are TRBV30 and TRBJ2-2, with a tentative D call TRBD2 (5 bases). V dropped 4 bases and J dropped 3 bases, with 18 bases sitting between them. The CDR3 loop spans 16 amino acids. CDR1 GTSNPN and CDR2 SVGIG come from the germline V gene (reference sequence). CDR3 DNA sequence: TGTGCCTGGACCTTCTCGGAGAAGCGGCACACCGGGGAGCTGTTTTTT. Translating gives CAWTFSEKRHTGELFF.

The rearrangement uses TRBV7-2 and TRBJ1-2; D gene uncertain. Trimming stripped 5 bases from V and 7 bases from J, with 8 bases between. CDR3 length: 11 residues. Germline V gene sequence: CDR1 SGHTA, CDR2 FQGNSA. This CDR3 is CASSPSFGYTF. The CDR3 coding sequence is TGTGCCAGCAGCCCAAGTTTTGGCTACACCTTC. Complete variable domain (other parts from reference TRBV7-2 and TRBJ1-2): GAGVSQSPSNKVTEKGKDVELRCDPISGHTALYWYRQSLGQGLEFLIYFQGNSAPDKSGLPSDRFSAERTGGSVSTLTIQRTQQEDSAVYLCASSPSFGYTFGSGTRLTVV.

The chain carries TRBV25-1 and TRBJ2-7; maybe TRBD2 (5 bases). V dropped 6 bases and J dropped 3 bases, with 9 bases sitting between them. Germline V lookup: CDR1 MGHDK, CDR2 SYGVNS. The CDR3 spans 12 residues. DNA of the CDR3: TGTGCCAGCAGGGGAGTAAGCTACGAGCAGTACTTC. It translates to CASRGVSYEQYF.

V usage is TRBV9 and J usage is TRBJ2-7; D is perhaps TRBD1 (6 bases). Germline loops: CDR1 SGDLS, CDR2 YYNGEE. CDR3 length: 13 amino acids. The ends were cut back, 4 bases at V and 3 bases at J, with 11 bases in the middle. The CDR3: CASSPSDSYEQYF. DNA of the CDR3: TGTGCCAGCAGCCCCTCGGACAGCTACGAGCAGTACTTC. Full variable domain (remainder filled in from reference TRBV9 and TRBJ2-7): DSGVTQTPKHLITATGQRVTLRCSPRSGDLSVYWYQQSLDQGLQFLIQYYNGEERAKGNILERFSAQQFPDLHSELNLSSLELGDSALYFCASSPSDSYEQYFGPGTRLTVT.

The rearrangement joins TRBV5-1 to TRBJ2-1; TRBD1 matches 8 bases. This CDR3 comprises 16 residues. Germline V CDR1 and CDR2: SGHRS, YFSETQ. The trim removed 4 bases at V and 0 bases at J, leaving 6 bases unmatched. The CDR3 region has the DNA TGCGCCAGCAGCGATCGGACAGGGCGCTCCTACAATGAGCAGTTCTTC. Amino acids: CASSDRTGRSYNEQFF. Variable domain in full (rest from reference TRBV5-1 and TRBJ2-1): KAGVTQTPRYLIKTRGQQVTLSCSPISGHRSVSWYQQTPGQGLQFLFEYFSETQRNKGNFPGRFSGRQFSNSRSEMNVSTLELGDSALYLCASSDRTGRSYNEQFFGPGTRLTVL.

The chain is built from TRBV2 and TRBJ2-4; 9 bases fit TRBD2. Germline V gives CDR1 SNHLY, CDR2 FYNNEI. Trimming took 4 bases from V and 8 from J; bases not matched to a gene: 6. This CDR3 has 14 amino acids. The CDR3 protein is CASSAGTSPYIQYF. The CDR3 DNA follows: TGTGCCAGCAGTGCCGGGACTAGCCCTTACATTCAGTACTTC. The entire variable domain, with the rest obtained from reference TRBV2 and TRBJ2-4, is as follows: EPEVTQTPSHQVTQMGQEVILRCVPISNHLYFYWYRQILGQKVEFLVSFYNNEISEKSEIFDDQFSVERPDGSNFTLKIRSTKLEDSAMYFCASSAGTSPYIQYFGAGTRLSVL.

This chain uses TRBV27 with TRBJ1-1; no definite D call. The germline CDR1 and CDR2 sequences are MNHEY and SMNVEV (reference sequence). The CDR3 runs 13 residues. V was trimmed by 0 bases and J by 1 base, leaving 3 bases between them. The CDR3 DNA sequence: TGTGCCAGCAGTTTATCGAGGAACACTGAAGCTTTCTTT. Translated, it gives CASSLSRNTEAFF.

This CDR3 reads CASSVGGTSGNEQFF. In nucleotides, the CDR3 is TGTGCCAGCAGCGTAGGTGGGACTAGCGGCAATGAGCAGTTCTTC. The J gene is TRBJ2-1, the V gene TRBV9; the match to TRBD2 covers 11 bases. There are 15 residues in the CDR3. CDR1 and CDR2 from the germline V gene are SGDLS and YYNGEE. V gave up 0 bases and J gave up 6 bases; unmatched junction bases: 2.

J is TRBJ1-1 and V is TRBV2; D gene uncertain. The V gene lost 7 bases and the J gene lost 1 base, with 13 bases spanning the gap. Germline CDR1 SNHLY, CDR2 FYNNEI. This CDR3 contains 14 residues. The CDR3 region has the DNA TGTGCCAGCAACCTGGCAGGACGGAACACTGAAGCTTTCTTT. This translates into CASNLAGRNTEAFF.

CDR3 protein: CASSQDVADLSYNEQFF. The CDR3 nucleotides are TGTGCCAGCAGCCAAGACGTAGCGGACCTATCCTACAATGAGCAGTTCTTC. This chain connects TRBV3-1 (or the pseudogene TRBV3-2) to TRBJ2-1; TRBD2 might be the D (6 bases). Trimming removed 0 bases from V and 1 base from J, with 13 bases in between. CDR1 is LGHDT and CDR2 is YNNKEL in the germline V gene (reference sequence). The CDR3 extends over 17 amino acids.

The genes are TRBV18 and TRBJ2-3; a possible D gene is TRBD2 (6 bases). From germline, CDR1 is KGHSH and CDR2 LQKENI. The CDR3 has 15 residues. The V end was cut by 0 bases, the J end by 6 bases, with 13 bases between. The CDR3 is CASSPPESGGDTQYF. The CDR3 DNA reads TGTGCCAGCTCACCACCAGAAAGCGGAGGGGATACGCAGTATTTT.

The rearrangement links TRBV7-9 to TRBJ1-4; the D gene is possibly TRBD1 (5 bases). Trimming shortened V by 1 base and J by 8 bases, and 11 bases separated the two germline ends. The germline gives CDR1 SEHNR, CDR2 FQNEAQ (reference sequence). The CDR3 runs to 14 residues. CDR3 DNA: TGTGCCAGCAGCTTAGGGCTGCCAGGGGAAAAACTGTTTTTT. It translates to CASSLGLPGEKLFF.

V gene TRBV18 combines with J gene TRBJ1-6, with 10 bases lining up with TRBD1. Trimming cost V 3 bases and J 6 bases; bases outside gene matches: 5. CDR1 is KGHSH and CDR2 is LQKENI in the germline V gene. The CDR3 extends over 16 amino acids. For the CDR3, the DNA is TGTGCCAGCTCACCCGGGACAGGGGCACCTAATTCACCCCTCCACTTT. Its translation is CASSPGTGAPNSPLHF.

The CDR3 region has the DNA TGTGCCAGCAGCTTGACAGGGCTCTTTGGGAATTCACCCCTCCACTTT. This encodes CASSLTGLFGNSPLHF. This chain joins TRBV5-5 and TRBJ1-6, with D tentatively TRBD1 (6 bases). Germline values: CDR1 SGHKS, CDR2 YYEKEE (reference sequence). Trimming stripped 1 base from V and 7 bases from J, with 15 bases between. The CDR3 totals 16 residues.

The rearrangement links TRBV20-1 to TRBJ2-1; 9 bases are a match to TRBD2. From germline, CDR1 is DFQATT and CDR2 SNEGSKA (reference sequence). This CDR3 has 15 residues. V lost 3 bases, J lost 2 bases, and 5 bases stayed unmatched. CDR3 sequence: CSASAGGSAYNEQFF. CDR3 nucleotides: TGCAGTGCTAGTGCGGGAGGGTCCGCCTACAATGAGCAGTTCTTC.

The J gene is TRBJ2-5, the V gene TRBV4-2; D possibly matches TRBD1 or TRBD2 (5 bases each). This CDR3 has 16 amino acids. V dropped 4 bases and J dropped 3 bases, with 18 bases sitting between them. Germline values: CDR1 LGHNA, CDR2 YNFKEQ. CDR3 nucleotides: TGTGCCAGCAGCCTGGGATCGGGGCCCAGCGAAGAGACCCAGTACTTC. This codes for CASSLGSGPSEETQYF.

The chain combines TRBV28 with TRBJ1-2, with TRBD1 matching over 10 bases. CDR3 length: 14 residues. With V trimmed by 5 bases and J by 4 bases, 4 bases remained unmatched. The V gene's germline CDR1 is MDHEN and CDR2 SYDVKM. CDR3: CASSHGTGVYGYTF. The CDR3 DNA follows: TGTGCCAGCAGTCACGGGACAGGGGTCTATGGCTACACCTTC.

The sample holds one count of this clone. V and J are TRBV7-8 and TRBJ1-5; no firm D call. This CDR3 contains 16 residues. The germline gives CDR1 SGHVS, CDR2 FQNEAQ. Trimming stripped 1 base from V and 7 bases from J, with 17 bases between. DNA of the CDR3: TGTGCCAGCAGCTTAGGCCGGAATTTAGGTATCCAGCCCCAGCATTTT. Residues: CASSLGRNLGIQPQHF. Full variable domain (missing parts from reference TRBV7-8 and TRBJ1-5): GAGVSQSPRYKVAKRGQDVALRCDPISGHVSLFWYQQALGQGPEFLTYFQNEAQLDKSGLPSDRFFAERPEGSVSTLKIQRTQQEDSAVYLCASSLGRNLGIQPQHFGDGTRLSIL.

This chain joins TRBV5-5 and TRBJ1-2; no firm D call. Germline V gives CDR1 SGHKS, CDR2 YYEKEE (reference sequence). This CDR3 is 14 amino acids long. The V end lost 0 bases, the J end lost 8 bases, and 14 bases lay between the germline ends. The CDR3 region is CASSLGGQALGYTF. The CDR3 nucleotides read TGTGCCAGCAGCTTGGGTGGGCAGGCTTTAGGCTACACCTTC.

The chain is built from TRBV19 and TRBJ1-5; weak D call: TRBD1 (5 bases). Germline CDR1 reads LNHDA; CDR2 reads SQIVND (reference sequence). This CDR3 spans 14 amino acids. Deletions cut 2 bases from V and 4 bases from J, with 9 bases between. The CDR3 nucleotides are TGTGCCAGTAGTATAAGACAGCAGAATCAGCCCCAGCATTTT. Amino acid sequence: CASSIRQQNQPQHF.

V is TRBV6-2 or TRBV6-3 and J is TRBJ2-2; TRBD2 aligns across 7 bases. CDR1 MNHEY and CDR2 SVGEGT come from the germline V gene. The CDR3 runs 19 residues. The J segment lost 3 bases and the V segment lost 2 bases, leaving 15 bases of the junction unmatched. This CDR3 is CASSYPMLTGGRYTGELFF. CDR3 nucleotides: TGTGCCAGCAGTTACCCTATGTTAACGGGCGGGAGATACACCGGGGAGCTGTTTTTT.